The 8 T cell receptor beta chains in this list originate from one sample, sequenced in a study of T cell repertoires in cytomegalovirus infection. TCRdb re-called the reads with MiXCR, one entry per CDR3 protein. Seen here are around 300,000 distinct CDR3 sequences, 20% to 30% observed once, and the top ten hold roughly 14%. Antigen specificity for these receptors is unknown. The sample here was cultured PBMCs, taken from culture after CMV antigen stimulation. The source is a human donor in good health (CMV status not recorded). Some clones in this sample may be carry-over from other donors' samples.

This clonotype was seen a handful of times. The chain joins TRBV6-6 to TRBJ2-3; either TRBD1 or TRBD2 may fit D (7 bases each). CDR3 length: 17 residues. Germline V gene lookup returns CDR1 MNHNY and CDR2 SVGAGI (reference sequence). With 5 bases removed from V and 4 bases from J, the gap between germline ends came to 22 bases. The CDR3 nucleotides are TGTGCCAGCAGTACCTTCGACGGGGAGGGGGCTGCAGATACGCAGTATTTT. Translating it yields CASSTFDGEGAADTQYF.

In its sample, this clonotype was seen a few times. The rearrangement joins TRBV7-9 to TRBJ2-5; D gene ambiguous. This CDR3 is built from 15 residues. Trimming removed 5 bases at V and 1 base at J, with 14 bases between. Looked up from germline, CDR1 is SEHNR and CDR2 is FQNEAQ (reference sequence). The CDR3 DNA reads TGTGCCAGCAGCCACCTTCGGGCAGGCCAAGAGACCCAGTACTTC. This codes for CASSHLRAGQETQYF.

The CDR3 loop reads CASSLAVGNEQYF. CDR3 sequence (DNA): TGTGCCAGCAGCTTGGCTGTGGGAAACGAGCAGTACTTC. This chain uses TRBV7-9 with TRBJ2-7; D is uncertain. CDR1 is SEHNR and CDR2 is FQNEAQ in the germline V gene (reference sequence). This CDR3 is built from 13 residues. V was trimmed by 3 bases and J by 5 bases, leaving 11 bases between them.

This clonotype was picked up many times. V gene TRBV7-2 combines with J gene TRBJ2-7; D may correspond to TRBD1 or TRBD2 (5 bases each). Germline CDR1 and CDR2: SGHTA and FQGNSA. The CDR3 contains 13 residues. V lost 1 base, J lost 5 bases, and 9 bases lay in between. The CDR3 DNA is TGTGCCAGCAGCTTAGTGGGGGTACACGAGCAGTACTTC. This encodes CASSLVGVHEQYF.

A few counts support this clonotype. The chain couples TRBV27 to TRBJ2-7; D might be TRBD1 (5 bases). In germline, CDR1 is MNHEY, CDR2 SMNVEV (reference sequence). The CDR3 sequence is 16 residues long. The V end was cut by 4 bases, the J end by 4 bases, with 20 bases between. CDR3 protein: CASSSLSLGRVYEQYV. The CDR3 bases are TGTGCCAGCAGTTCCTTATCTCTAGGCAGGGTTTACGAGCAGTACGTC.

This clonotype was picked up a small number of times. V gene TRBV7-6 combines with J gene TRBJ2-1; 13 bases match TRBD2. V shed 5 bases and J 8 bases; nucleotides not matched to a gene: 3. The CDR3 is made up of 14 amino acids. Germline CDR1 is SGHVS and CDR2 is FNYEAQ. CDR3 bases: TGTGCCAGCAGCCCCGGACTAGCGGGAGATGAGCAGTTCTTC. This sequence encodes CASSPGLAGDEQFF.

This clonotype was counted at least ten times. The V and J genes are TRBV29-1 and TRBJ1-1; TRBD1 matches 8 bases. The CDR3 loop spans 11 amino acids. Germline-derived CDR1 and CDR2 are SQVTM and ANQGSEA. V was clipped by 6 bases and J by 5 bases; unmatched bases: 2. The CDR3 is CSVNRGTEAFF. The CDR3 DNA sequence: TGCAGCGTGAACAGGGGGACTGAAGCTTTCTTT. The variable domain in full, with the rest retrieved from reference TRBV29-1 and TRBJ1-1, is SAVISQKPSRDICQRGTSLTIQCQVDSQVTMMFWYRQQPGQSLTLIATANQGSEATYESGFVIDKFPISRPNLTFSTLTVSNMSPEDSSIYLCSVNRGTEAFFGQGTRLTVV.

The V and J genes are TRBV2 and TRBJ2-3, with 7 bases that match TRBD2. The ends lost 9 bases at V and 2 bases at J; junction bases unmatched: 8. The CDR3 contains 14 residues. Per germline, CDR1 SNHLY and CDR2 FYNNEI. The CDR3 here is CASGSGTITDTQYF. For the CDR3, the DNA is TGTGCCAGTGGGTCCGGGACTATCACAGATACGCAGTATTTT.